This passage covers 14 T cell receptor beta chains from one sample sequenced in a study of metastatic and nonmetastatic thyroid tumors. TCRdb reanalyzed the PCR reads via MiXCR. The repertoire has under 5,500 clones, around 30% of them found once; the top ten carry around a quarter. There were no patients who had received any treatment before thyroid surgery. Sequencing input: adjacent normal tissue. All receptors come from a female donor with papillary thyroid cancer or a benign thyroid nodule (not recorded which). Some clones in this sample may be carry-over from other donors' samples.

This clone was seen a few times. This rearrangement joins TRBV2 to TRBJ1-3, with TRBD1 as a possible D gene (5 bases). The CDR3 loop spans 14 amino acids. CDR1 SNHLY and CDR2 FYNNEI come from the germline V gene. The V end lost 7 bases, the J end lost 3 bases, and 13 bases lay between the germline ends. The CDR3 loop reads CASISGTNGNTIYF. The CDR3 DNA reads TGTGCCAGCATTTCGGGGACTAATGGAAACACCATATATTTT.

The chain uses TRBV28 and TRBJ2-7, with TRBD2 identical over 12 bases. The ends lost 4 bases at V and 3 bases at J; junction bases unmatched: 19. The CDR3 loop spans 20 amino acids. The V gene's germline CDR1 is MDHEN and CDR2 SYDVKM. DNA of the CDR3: TGTGCCAGCAGTTCACGGGACAGGGTCGGGACTAGCGGGTCACTCTACGAGCAGTACTTC. This sequence encodes CASSSRDRVGTSGSLYEQYF. The whole variable domain, filled in from reference TRBV28 and TRBJ2-7, reads DVKVTQSSRYLVKRTGEKVFLECVQDMDHENMFWYRQDPGLGLRLIYFSYDVKMKEKGDIPEGYSVSREKKERFSLILESASTNQTSMYLCASSSRDRVGTSGSLYEQYFGPGTRLTVT.

The CDR3 region is CASSGGQNEAFF. CDR3 bases: TGTGCCAGCAGTGGAGGACAAAATGAAGCTTTCTTT. The genes are TRBV27 and TRBJ1-1; possible D gene TRBD1, 5 bases. CDR3 length: 12 amino acids. Germline CDR1 MNHEY, CDR2 SMNVEV (reference sequence). The germline V and J ends were trimmed by 5 bases and 7 bases, with 11 bases remaining between them.

A note on this clone: The same CDR3 can be traced to other DNA sequences in this sample. The genes are TRBV11-2 and TRBJ2-7, with 13 bases fitting TRBD2. Trimming removed 6 bases from V and 4 bases from J; junction bases left unmatched: 3. CDR3 length: 14 residues. CDR1 and CDR2 from the germline V gene are SGHAT and FQNNGV. Here the CDR3 DNA reads TGTGCCAGCAGACCGGGACTAGCGGGGTACGAGCAGTACTTC. Protein product: CASRPGLAGYEQYF.

J is TRBJ2-7 and V is TRBV20-1; 8 bases fit TRBD1. With V trimmed by 6 bases and J by 0 bases, 7 bases remained unmatched. Germline loops: CDR1 DFQATT, CDR2 SNEGSKA (reference sequence). The CDR3 length is 14 residues. The CDR3 spells CSATWTGNSYEQYF. CDR3 sequence (DNA): TGCAGTGCAACCTGGACAGGGAACTCCTACGAGCAGTACTTC.

On this clone itself: Since a much larger clone is just one base distant, this may be a read error. V gene TRBV20-1 combines with J gene TRBJ2-3; D might be TRBD1 (6 bases). Germline CDR1 reads DFQATT; CDR2 reads SNEGSKA (reference sequence). V lost 6 bases and J 2 bases, leaving 15 bases between the germline ends. This CDR3 comprises 14 residues. The CDR3 DNA reads as TGCAGTGCCATAAGGCAGGGACACACAGATACGCAGTATTTT. Its protein product is CSAIRQGHTDTQYF.

This clone was observed at least ten times. This sample also contains other DNA sequences that code for the same CDR3. The chain combines TRBV2 with TRBJ1-2, with D unclear. CDR1 and CDR2 (germline): SNHLY, FYNNEI. This CDR3 region has 11 residues. V lost 4 bases to trimming and J lost 4 bases, with 4 bases between them. The DNA for the CDR3 is TGTGCCAGCAGTGTGGCCTATGGCTACACCTTC. Its translation is CASSVAYGYTF.

The J gene is TRBJ2-1, the V gene TRBV2; 11 positions agree with TRBD2. J was trimmed by 6 bases and V by 7 bases; bases with no gene match: 8. The CDR3 is 15 amino acids. Per the germline V gene, CDR1 is SNHLY and CDR2 is FYNNEI. The CDR3 region is CASNLPGLAVNEQFF. CDR3 DNA: TGTGCCAGCAACCTCCCGGGACTAGCGGTCAATGAGCAGTTCTTC.

The rearrangement joins TRBV6-1 to TRBJ1-1; tentatively, D is TRBD1 (5 bases). Germline lookup yields CDR1 MNHNS and CDR2 SASEGT. CDR3 length equals 13 residues. The germline V and J ends were trimmed by 7 bases and 5 bases, with 14 bases remaining between them. The CDR3 nucleotides read TGTGCCAGCAAAAACAGGCCAAGGACTGAAGCTTTCTTT. Residues: CASKNRPRTEAFF.

By share of the sample, this clone is medium-sized. The rearrangement joins TRBV30 to TRBJ2-7, with TRBD1 identical over 8 bases. This CDR3 region has 13 residues. V trimming: 2 bases; J trimming: 5 bases; junction bases outside the gene matches: 5. Germline V lookup: CDR1 GTSNPN, CDR2 SVGIG (reference sequence). This CDR3 reads CAWSSGTGNEQYF. The CDR3 bases are TGTGCCTGGAGTTCCGGGACAGGCAACGAGCAGTACTTC.

The table lists this clone with many counts. An end of the junction differs from the germline gene, which may be a read error. The sample carries other DNA sequences with the same CDR3. This rearrangement joins TRBV20-1 to TRBJ2-2; 8 nucleotides align to TRBD2. This CDR3 spans 18 amino acids. Germline values: CDR1 DFQATT, CDR2 SNEGSKA (reference sequence). Here the CDR3 DNA reads TGCAGTGCTAGAGCAGCAGCCAGCGGGAGATCGGACACCGGGGAGCTGTTCTTT. This gives the protein CSARAAASGRSDTGELFF.

The sample holds a few counts of this clone. The chain employs TRBV6-2 or TRBV6-3 and TRBJ2-7; D perhaps matches TRBD1 (6 bases). CDR3 length equals 17 residues. CDR1 MNHEY and CDR2 SVGEGT come from the germline V gene. V was pared by 6 bases and J by 1 base, with 22 bases between. The CDR3 DNA follows: TGTGCCAGCAGGACCGCGCCCTTAAGGGGGAGATCCTACGAGCAGTACTTC. Its protein product is CASRTAPLRGRSYEQYF.

The chain has TRBV6-2 or TRBV6-3 and TRBJ1-5; D remains ambiguous. Germline-derived CDR1 and CDR2 are MNHEY and SVGEGT. V dropped 5 bases and J dropped 7 bases, with 12 bases sitting between them. The CDR3 extends over 13 amino acids. In DNA, the CDR3 is TGTGCCAGCAGTCCGTGGAGAGGCCAGCCCCAGCATTTT. It is translated as CASSPWRGQPQHF.

This chain connects TRBV12-3 or TRBV12-4 to TRBJ2-1; 11 bases align to TRBD2. V lost 6 bases and J lost 3; bases outside the gene matches: 4. The CDR3 contains 15 residues. The CDR3 bases are TGTGCCAGCAGCCGACTAGCGGGAAACTACAATGAGCAGTTCTTC. Translation: CASSRLAGNYNEQFF.